The following is a T cell receptor beta chain sequence with its context. Its antigen is undetermined. The CDR3 sequence is 12 residues long. CDR1 and CDR2 from the germline V gene are MNHEY and SVGAGI. Trimming at V came to 6 bases and at J to 5 bases, leaving 4 bases not matched to a gene. The sample originates from a study of identifying expanded T cells in peripheral blood. Whole-study results and caveats: Over approximately two and four weeks, about 15 and 19 clones changed, versus around 1.3 between replicates. Variance in clone template counts between roughly 2-week samples significantly increased with total template count across all healthy donors.

Collection occurred without any documented infections or immune events in donors. Profiling relied on immunoSEQ multiplex PCR, and the TCRdb table lists in-frame clones only, not all of them. Of approximately 140,000 clones listed, about 86% are singletons. Sequenced material: blood. This TCR derives from a person between 18 and 75 years old in good health. The V and J genes are TRBV6-5 and TRBJ2-7; TRBD1 agrees at 7 bases. This chain's CDR3 is CASRNTGDEQYF. CDR3 nucleotides: TGTGCCAGCAGGAATACAGGGGACGAGCAGTACTTC.